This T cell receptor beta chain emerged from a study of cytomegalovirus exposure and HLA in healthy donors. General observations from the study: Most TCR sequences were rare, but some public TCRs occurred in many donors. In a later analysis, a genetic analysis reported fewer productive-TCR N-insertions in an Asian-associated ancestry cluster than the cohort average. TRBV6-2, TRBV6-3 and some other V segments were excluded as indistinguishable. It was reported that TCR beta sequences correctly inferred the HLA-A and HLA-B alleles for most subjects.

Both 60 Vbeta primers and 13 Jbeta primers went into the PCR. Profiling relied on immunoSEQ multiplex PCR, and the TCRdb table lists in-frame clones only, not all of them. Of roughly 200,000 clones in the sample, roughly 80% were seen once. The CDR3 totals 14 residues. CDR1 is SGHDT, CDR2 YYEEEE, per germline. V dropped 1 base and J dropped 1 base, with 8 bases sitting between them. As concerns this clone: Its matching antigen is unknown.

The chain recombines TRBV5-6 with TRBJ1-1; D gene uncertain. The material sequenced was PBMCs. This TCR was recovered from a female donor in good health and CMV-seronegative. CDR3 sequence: CASSLMEPNTEAFF. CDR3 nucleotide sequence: TGTGCCAGCAGCTTGATGGAGCCGAACACTGAAGCTTTCTTT.